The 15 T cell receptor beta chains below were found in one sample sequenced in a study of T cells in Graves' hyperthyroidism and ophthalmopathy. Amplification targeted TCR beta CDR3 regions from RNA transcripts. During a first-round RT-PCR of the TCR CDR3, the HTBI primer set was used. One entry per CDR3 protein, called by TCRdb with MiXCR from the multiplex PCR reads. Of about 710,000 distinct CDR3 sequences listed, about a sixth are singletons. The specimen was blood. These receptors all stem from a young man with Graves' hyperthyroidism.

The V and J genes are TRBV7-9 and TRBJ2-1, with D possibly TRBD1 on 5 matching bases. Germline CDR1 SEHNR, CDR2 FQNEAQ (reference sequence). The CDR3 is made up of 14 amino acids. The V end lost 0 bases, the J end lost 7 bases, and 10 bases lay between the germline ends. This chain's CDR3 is CASSLARRGNEQFF. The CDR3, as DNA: TGTGCCAGCAGCTTAGCGCGAAGGGGAAATGAGCAGTTCTTC.

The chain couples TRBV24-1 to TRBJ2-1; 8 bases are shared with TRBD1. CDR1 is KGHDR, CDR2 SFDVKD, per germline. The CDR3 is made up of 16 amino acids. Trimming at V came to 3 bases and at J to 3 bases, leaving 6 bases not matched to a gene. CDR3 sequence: CATSDDRGRFYNEQFF. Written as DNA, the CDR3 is TGTGCCACCAGTGATGACAGGGGAAGATTCTACAATGAGCAGTTCTTC.

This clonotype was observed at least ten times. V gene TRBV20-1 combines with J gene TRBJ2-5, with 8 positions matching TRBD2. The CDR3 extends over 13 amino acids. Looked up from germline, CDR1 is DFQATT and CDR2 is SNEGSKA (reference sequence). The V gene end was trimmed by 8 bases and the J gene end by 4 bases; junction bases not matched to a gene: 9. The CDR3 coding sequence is TGCAGTCCGTCGGGAGGGCCGGCAGAGACCCAGTACTTC. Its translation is CSPSGGPAETQYF.

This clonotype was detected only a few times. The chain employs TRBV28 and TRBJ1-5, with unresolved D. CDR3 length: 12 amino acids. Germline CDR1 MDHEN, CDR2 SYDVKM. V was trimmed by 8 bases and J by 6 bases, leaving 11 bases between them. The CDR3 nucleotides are TGTGCCAGCCAACAAGTAGGTCAGCCCCAGCATTTT. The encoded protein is CASQQVGQPQHF. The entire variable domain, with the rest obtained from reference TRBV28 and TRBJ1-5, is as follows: DVKVTQSSRYLVKRTGEKVFLECVQDMDHENMFWYRQDPGLGLRLIYFSYDVKMKEKGDIPEGYSVSREKKERFSLILESASTNQTSMYLCASQQVGQPQHFGDGTRLSIL.

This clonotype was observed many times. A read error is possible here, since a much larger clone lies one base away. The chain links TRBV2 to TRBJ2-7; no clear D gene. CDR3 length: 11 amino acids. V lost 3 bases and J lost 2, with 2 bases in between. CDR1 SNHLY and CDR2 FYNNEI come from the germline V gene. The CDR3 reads CASSDTYEQYF. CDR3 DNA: TGTGCCAGCAGTGACACCTACGAGCAGTACTTC.

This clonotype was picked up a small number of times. The CDR3 loop reads CASSLSSSNYGYTF. In DNA, the CDR3 is TGTGCCAGCAGCTTATCATCTTCTAACTATGGCTACACCTTC. This rearrangement joins TRBV7-2 to TRBJ1-2; the D is unclear. Germline V CDR1 and CDR2: SGHTA, FQGNSA. The CDR3 contains 14 residues. Trimming left V 2 bases short and J 0 bases short, with 7 bases between.

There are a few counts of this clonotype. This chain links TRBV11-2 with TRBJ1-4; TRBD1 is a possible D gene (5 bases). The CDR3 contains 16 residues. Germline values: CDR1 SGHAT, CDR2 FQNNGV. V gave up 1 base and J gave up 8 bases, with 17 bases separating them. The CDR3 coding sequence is TGTGCCAGCAGCTTAGGCCTGGGGGGGGGATGGGAAAAACTGTTTTTT. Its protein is CASSLGLGGGWEKLFF.

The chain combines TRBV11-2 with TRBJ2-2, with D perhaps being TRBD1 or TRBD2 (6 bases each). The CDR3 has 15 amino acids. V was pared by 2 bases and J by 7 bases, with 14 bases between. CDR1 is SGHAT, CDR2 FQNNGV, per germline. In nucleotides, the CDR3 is TGTGCCAGCAGCTTATCGGGGGCCGGTATCGGGGAGCTGTTTTTT. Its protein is CASSLSGAGIGELFF. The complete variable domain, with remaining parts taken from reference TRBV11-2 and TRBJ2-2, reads EAGVAQSPRYKIIEKRQSVAFWCNPISGHATLYWYQQILGQGPKLLIQFQNNGVVDDSQLPKDRFSAERLKGVDSTLKIQPAKLEDSAVYLCASSLSGAGIGELFFGEGSRLTVL.

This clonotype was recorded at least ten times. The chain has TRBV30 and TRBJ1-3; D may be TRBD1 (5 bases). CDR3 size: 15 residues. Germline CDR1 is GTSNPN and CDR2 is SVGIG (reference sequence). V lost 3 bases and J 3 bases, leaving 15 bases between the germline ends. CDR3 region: CAWRGDPRSGNTIYF. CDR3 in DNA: TGTGCCTGGAGAGGGGACCCAAGGAGTGGAAACACCATATATTTT. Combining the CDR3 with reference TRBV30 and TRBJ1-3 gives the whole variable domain SQTIHQWPATLVQPVGSPLSLECTVEGTSNPNLYWYRQAAGRGLQLLFYSVGIGQISSEVPQNLSASRPQDRQFILSSKKLLLSDSGFYLCAWRGDPRSGNTIYFGEGSWLTVV.

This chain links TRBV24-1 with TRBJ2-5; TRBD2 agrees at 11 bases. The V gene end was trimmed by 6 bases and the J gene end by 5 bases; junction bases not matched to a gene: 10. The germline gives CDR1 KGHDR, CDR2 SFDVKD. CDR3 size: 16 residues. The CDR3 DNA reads TGTGCCACCAGTCTCGGGCTAGCGGGAGGAGCGGAGACCCAGTACTTC. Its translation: CATSLGLAGGAETQYF.

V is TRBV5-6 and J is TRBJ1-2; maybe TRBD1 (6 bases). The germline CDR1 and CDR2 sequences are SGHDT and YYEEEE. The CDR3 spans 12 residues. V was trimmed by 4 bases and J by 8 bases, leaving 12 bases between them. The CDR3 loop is CASSTWTAGYTF. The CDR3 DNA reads TGTGCCAGCAGCACGTGGACAGCCGGCTACACCTTC. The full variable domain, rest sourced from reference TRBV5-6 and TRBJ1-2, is DAGVTQSPTHLIKTRGQQVTLRCSPKSGHDTVSWYQQALGQGPQFIFQYYEEEERQRGNFPDRFSGHQFPNYSSELNVNALLLGDSALYLCASSTWTAGYTFGSGTRLTVV.

The CDR3 coding sequence is TGTGCCAGCAGTTACAAGCAGACCTACGAGCAGTACTTC. As protein: CASSYKQTYEQYF. The chain employs TRBV6-5 and TRBJ2-7, with no clear D. Germline lookup yields CDR1 MNHEY and CDR2 SVGAGI. This CDR3 has 13 amino acids. Trimming removed 2 bases at V and 2 bases at J, with 7 bases between.

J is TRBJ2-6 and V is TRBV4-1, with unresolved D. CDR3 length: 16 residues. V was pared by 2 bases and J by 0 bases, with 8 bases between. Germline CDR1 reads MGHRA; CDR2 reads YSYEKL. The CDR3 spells CASSQPRSSGANVLTF. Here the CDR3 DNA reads TGCGCCAGCAGCCAACCCAGGAGCTCTGGGGCCAACGTCCTGACTTTC.

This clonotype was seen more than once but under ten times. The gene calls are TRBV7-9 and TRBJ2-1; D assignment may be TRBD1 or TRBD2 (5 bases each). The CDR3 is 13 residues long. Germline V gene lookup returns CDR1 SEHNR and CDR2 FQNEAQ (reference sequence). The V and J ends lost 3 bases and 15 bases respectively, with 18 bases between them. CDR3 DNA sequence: TGTGCCAGCAGCTTGATGGCCGGGGCCGCCCGGTTCTTC. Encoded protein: CASSLMAGAARFF. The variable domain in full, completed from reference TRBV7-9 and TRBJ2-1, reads DTGVSQNPRHKITKRGQNVTFRCDPISEHNRLYWYRQTLGQGPEFLTYFQNEAQLEKSRLLSDRFSAERPKGSFSTLEIQRTEQGDSAMYLCASSLMAGAARFFGPGTRLTVL.

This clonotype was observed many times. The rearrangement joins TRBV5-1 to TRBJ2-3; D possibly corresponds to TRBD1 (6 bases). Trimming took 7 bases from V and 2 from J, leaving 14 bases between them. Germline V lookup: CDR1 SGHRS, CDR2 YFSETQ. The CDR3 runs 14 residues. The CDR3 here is CASREGVITDTQYF. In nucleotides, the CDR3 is TGCGCCAGCCGAGAGGGGGTGATCACAGATACGCAGTATTTT.